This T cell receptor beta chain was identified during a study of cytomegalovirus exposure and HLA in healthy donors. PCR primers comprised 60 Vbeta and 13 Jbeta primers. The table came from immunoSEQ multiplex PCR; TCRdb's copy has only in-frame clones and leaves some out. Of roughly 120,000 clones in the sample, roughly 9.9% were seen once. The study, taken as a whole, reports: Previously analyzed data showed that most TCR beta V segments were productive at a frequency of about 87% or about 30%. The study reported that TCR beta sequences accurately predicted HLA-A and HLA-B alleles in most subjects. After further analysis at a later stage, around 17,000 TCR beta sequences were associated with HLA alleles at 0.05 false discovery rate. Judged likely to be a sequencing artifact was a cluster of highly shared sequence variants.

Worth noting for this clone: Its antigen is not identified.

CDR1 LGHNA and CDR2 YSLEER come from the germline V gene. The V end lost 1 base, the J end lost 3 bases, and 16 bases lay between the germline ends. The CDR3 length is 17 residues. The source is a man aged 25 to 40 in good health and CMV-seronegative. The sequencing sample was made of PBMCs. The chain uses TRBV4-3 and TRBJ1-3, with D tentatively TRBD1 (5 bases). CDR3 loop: CASSQGSSGFYGNTIYF. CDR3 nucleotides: TGCGCCAGCAGCCAAGGATCCTCAGGGTTTTATGGAAACACCATATATTTT.